This T cell receptor (beta chain) stems from a study of shared clonotypes between healthy human individuals (dated by TCRdb to 2018 to 2021). With respect to the entire study: A few men and two women, aged 18 to 49 years, made up the cohort. For each donor, CD4 naive and CD4 memory were each run on three plates, CD8 naive on two plates, and CD8 memory on one plate. To estimate repertoire size and how much clonotypes are shared between individuals, the study performed deep sequencing of blood TCR repertoires from roughly five healthy adults. To increase sequencing depth and limit assay-specific biases, different laboratories used diverse techniques to prepare libraries and sequence TCR repertoires. Each donor's leukapheresis produced roughly between roughly 0.85 and 9.5 billion PBMCs.

At the junction V is shortened by 0 bases and J by 7 bases, with 15 bases in between. The CDR3, cysteine through phenylalanine, is 15 amino acids long. This entry keeps only the CDR3 DNA: 45 bases, framed from base 1. The germline V gene encodes CDR1 MGHRA and CDR2 YSYEKL. Study-wide conclusions, independent of this receptor: Rarefaction of sorted-subset datasets indicated incomplete sequencing despite the large sequencing depth. Larger estimated clonotype richness was generally found for naive subsets than for memory subsets. Compared with non-shared clonotypes, the clonotypes found in all four sorted-subset donors had higher generation probabilities. Pairwise subsampling led to the expectation that sequencing depth would affect the degree of clonotype sharing among donors. Across a few donors, approximately 4.6% of naive CD4, 3% to 4% of naive CD8, 2% to 2.5% of memory CD4, and about 0.44% of memory CD8 clonotypes were shared. Only blood was sampled, and tissue TCR repertoires likely differ from those in blood. Because the study included a small number of donors, the genetic and exposure-history diversity represented was limited.

Regarding this clone: The clone's antigen remains unknown. No qualities accompany the bases; no much larger clone lies one base away.

TCR CDR3 regions were amplified from genomic DNA by multiplex PCR using the deep immunoSEQ assay. Extracted genomic DNA from each cell subset was distributed evenly across all wells of several immunoSEQ 96-well plates, and each plate was treated as a replicate. Each replicate PCR for sorted subsets received roughly 200 ng genomic DNA, equal to tens of thousands of T cell genomes. Purified libraries were measured with a Qubit 3.0 fluorometer, size-checked on a Bioanalyzer 2100, and measured again with the KAPA Library Quantification kit. A separate single-read 150-cycle Illumina NextSeq 550 flow cell was used to sequence each immunoSEQ 96-well plate. Regarding the original processing steps: Because the immunoSEQ output held only junctional sequences and lacked quality scores, the filtering could not match the filtering applied to full-length reads. To assign V/J genes and CDR3, sequences were annotated against IMGT germline references using PyIR, a Python wrapper for IgBLAST v1.9. Reads with weak V/J assignments (E-value above 1e-6), missing CDR3, stop codons, out-of-frame junctions, or ambiguous translated residues were removed. V3J clonotypes were defined as sequences sharing an identical inferred V gene, J gene, and CDR3 amino acid sequence. The percentage overlap between two repertoires was calculated by dividing the number of shared unique clonotypes by the size of the smaller repertoire. Repertoire richness was assessed with RTK rarefaction, the Chao1 estimator, and Recon v2.1 estimates of unobserved clonotypes. Generation probabilities for all TCRbeta clonotypes obtained by the gDNA method from a few donors were computed using OLGA. TCRdb took over this immuneACCESS table, retaining in-frame rearrangements with V and J assigned. Such tables are incomplete; in checked studies, under half of the missing clones stem from an unresolved V gene, and the remainder is unexplained. From that table come the V and J calls and clone size; the DNA was used to work out D and trimming. The sample contains about 2 million clones, about 95% of them found a single time. Roughly 1% of the sample rests with the top ten.

For the CD8 naive samples, CD45RO-negative cells were positively selected for CCR7, yielding a CD45RA+CCR7+ population from which TemRA cells were excluded. Donors were healthy HIV-negative adults with no recently reported acute infections or vaccinations. Every donor was a Caucasian adult residing in Nashville, Tennessee, USA. Blood was obtained by leukapheresis, after which PBMCs were separated by Ficoll-Histopaque density gradient centrifugation and cryopreserved in liquid nitrogen vapor phase. Analytical flow cytometry was used to check the purity and quantity of every magnetically sorted T cell population. Each sorted fraction had its genomic DNA isolated and then quantified by UV absorbance on a Nanodrop 2000c.

The chain was built from TRBV4-1 and TRBJ1-2; TRBD1 is perhaps the D gene, given 6 matching bases. Sequencing was performed on naive CD8+ T cells sorted from blood. What this sample's cell subset or site label stands for: CD45RA+CCR7+. The receptor comes from a man aged 18 to 30 in good health. The CDR3 protein sequence reads: CASSQDRGPLGGYTF. The DNA sequence reads TGCGCCAGCAGCCAAGACAGGGGTCCCCTTGGTGGCTACACCTTC.